Detailed here is one T cell receptor beta chain. This sample is part of a study of blood T cell repertoires in COVID-19. At the level of the study: Sources were T cells, B-cell-depleted T cells, or PBMCs; the material itself was cDNA or gDNA.

How the authors handled the data: Researchers report that nucleated cell counts were estimated from reference gene primer amplification. The data were produced by immunoSEQ multiplex PCR, yet TCRdb's version contains in-frame clones alone and is incomplete. V and J calls and clone size come straight from that table; D and trimming were deduced from the DNA. The table has around 450,000 clones, less than 95% seen once; the top ten hold around 0.6%. Membership in each cohort depended on participant-reported clinical history. This sequence was found in a man between 18 and 35 years old who had recovered from COVID-19. The sample taken for sequencing was PBMCs or T cells enriched from blood (not recorded which).

The CDR3 sequence: CASSPGRQVYNSPLHF. The DNA of the CDR3 is TGCGCCAGCAGCCCTGGCAGACAGGTCTATAATTCACCCCTCCACTTT. The rearrangement joins TRBV4-1 to TRBJ1-6, with D possibly TRBD1 on 6 matching bases. The CDR3 is made up of 16 amino acids. Germline assignment: CDR1 MGHRA and CDR2 YSYEKL. Trimming left V 4 bases short and J 3 bases short, with 13 bases between.